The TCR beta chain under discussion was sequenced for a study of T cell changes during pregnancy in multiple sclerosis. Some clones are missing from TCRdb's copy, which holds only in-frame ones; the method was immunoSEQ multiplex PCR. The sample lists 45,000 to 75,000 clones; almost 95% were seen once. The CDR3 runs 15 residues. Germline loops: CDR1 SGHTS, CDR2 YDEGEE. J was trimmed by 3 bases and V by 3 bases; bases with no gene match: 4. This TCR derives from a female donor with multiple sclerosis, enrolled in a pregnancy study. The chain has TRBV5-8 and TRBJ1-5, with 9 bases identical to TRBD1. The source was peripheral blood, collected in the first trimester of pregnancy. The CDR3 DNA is TGTGCCAGCAGCTGGGGGGACAGGGTCAATCAGCCCCAGCATTTT. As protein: CASSWGDRVNQPQHF. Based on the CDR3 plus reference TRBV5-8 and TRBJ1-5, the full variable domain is EAGVTQSPTHLIKTRGQQATLRCSPISGHTSVYWYQQALGLGLQFLLWYDEGEERNRGNFPPRFSGRQFPNYSSELNVNALELEDSALYLCASSWGDRVNQPQHFGDGTRLSIL.